The 15 T cell receptor beta chains given below trace back to one sample, sequenced in a study of T cells in Graves' hyperthyroidism and ophthalmopathy. Regions amplified from RNA transcripts were the TCR beta CDR3 regions. Primed by the HTBI set, a first-round RT-PCR was run on the TCR CDR3. A single record per CDR3 protein comes from TCRdb applying MiXCR to the multiplex PCR reads. The repertoire includes fewer than 700,000 distinct CDR3 sequences, more than 15% of them detected once, and approximately 15% sits in the top ten. The sample consisted of blood. The receptor source for this set is a young woman with Graves' ophthalmopathy.

The rearrangement links TRBV13 to TRBJ1-2; TRBD1 matches 9 bases. The CDR3 has 15 amino acids. Germline V lookup: CDR1 PRHDT, CDR2 FYEKMQ (reference sequence). V was clipped by 6 bases and J by 4 bases; unmatched bases: 9. The CDR3 DNA sequence: TGTGCCAGCAGTTACTCCGGACAGGGGCTCTATGGCTACACCTTC. It yields the protein CASSYSGQGLYGYTF. The full variable domain, with the rest looked up from reference TRBV13 and TRBJ1-2, is AAGVIQSPRHLIKEKRETATLKCYPIPRHDTVYWYQQGPGQDPQFLISFYEKMQSDKGSIPDRFSAQQFSDYHSELNMSSLELGDSALYFCASSYSGQGLYGYTFGSGTRLTVV.

A remark on this clonotype: Possible read error: a much larger clone is one base away. The chain has TRBV13 and TRBJ2-3; D is undetermined. CDR3 length: 14 residues. Germline CDR1 and CDR2: PRHDT and FYEKMQ (reference sequence). The chain's CDR3 is CASTLETYTDAQYF. The CDR3 bases are TGTGCCAGCACCCTAGAGACTTACACAGATGCGCAGTATTTT. The full variable domain, its missing parts supplied by reference TRBV13 and TRBJ2-3, is AAGVIQSPRHLIKEKRETATLKCYPIPRHDTVYWYQQGPGQDPQFLISFYEKMQSDKGSIPDRFSAQQFSDYHSELNMSSLELGDSALYFCASTLETYTDAQYFGPGTRLTVL.

V usage is TRBV2 and J usage is TRBJ2-1; the D gene is possibly TRBD2 (5 bases). This CDR3 is built from 14 residues. Germline assignment: CDR1 SNHLY and CDR2 FYNNEI. V was shortened by 3 bases and J by 5 bases, with 11 bases between the two germline ends. CDR3 DNA: TGTGCCAGCAGTGACCTGAGGGCGAACAATGAGCAGTTCTTC. As protein: CASSDLRANNEQFF.

This clonotype was detected ten times or more. CDR3 amino acids: CASSSSWSGEKLFF. CDR3 DNA sequence: TGTGCCAGCAGTTCATCATGGTCGGGGGAAAAACTGTTTTTT. This chain connects TRBV28 to TRBJ1-4; D is undetermined. Trimming took 4 bases from V and 8 from J, leaving 14 bases between them. This CDR3 region has 14 residues. CDR1 and CDR2 from the germline V gene are MDHEN and SYDVKM.

This clonotype was detected many times. The CDR3 DNA reads as TGTGCCAGCGGTGGGACCGAGTCCTACGAGCAGTACTTC. It encodes CASGGTESYEQYF. The genes are TRBV28 and TRBJ2-7, with D possibly being TRBD1 or TRBD2 (5 bases each). V was trimmed by 8 bases and J by 1 base, leaving 12 bases between them. Germline loops: CDR1 MDHEN, CDR2 SYDVKM. The CDR3 covers 13 residues. The variable domain in full, with the rest retrieved from reference TRBV28 and TRBJ2-7, is DVKVTQSSRYLVKRTGEKVFLECVQDMDHENMFWYRQDPGLGLRLIYFSYDVKMKEKGDIPEGYSVSREKKERFSLILESASTNQTSMYLCASGGTESYEQYFGPGTRLTVT.

The chain uses TRBV5-8 and TRBJ2-3, with 9 bases matching TRBD1. Germline CDR1 and CDR2: SGHTS and YDEGEE. Losses at the gene ends were 5 bases for V and 3 bases for J; bases not matched to a gene: 10. The CDR3 length is 16 residues. The CDR3 sequence is CASSPQGAEGTDTQYF. In DNA, the CDR3 is TGTGCCAGCAGTCCACAGGGGGCTGAGGGGACAGATACGCAGTATTTT.

This clonotype was detected ten times or more. The rearrangement links TRBV27 to TRBJ2-7; 7 positions match TRBD1. This CDR3 is 15 amino acids long. Looked up from germline, CDR1 is MNHEY and CDR2 is SMNVEV (reference sequence). After removal of 1 base from V and 5 bases from J, the junction contained 8 bases not matched to a gene. DNA of the CDR3: TGTGCCAGCAGTTTATGGGCCAGGGGGATCGACGAGCAGTACTTC. This gives the protein CASSLWARGIDEQYF.

The rearrangement links TRBV11-2 to TRBJ2-5; TRBD2 aligns across 9 bases. CDR3 length equals 15 residues. Germline V gives CDR1 SGHAT, CDR2 FQNNGV. V lost 5 bases to trimming and J lost 5 bases; unmatched junction nucleotides: 9. CDR3 sequence reads: CASSDRGGVGETQYF. Written as DNA, the CDR3 is TGTGCCAGCAGCGACCGCGGGGGGGTAGGGGAGACCCAGTACTTC. Using reference TRBV11-2 and TRBJ2-5 for the parts outside the CDR3, the full variable domain is EAGVAQSPRYKIIEKRQSVAFWCNPISGHATLYWYQQILGQGPKLLIQFQNNGVVDDSQLPKDRFSAERLKGVDSTLKIQPAKLEDSAVYLCASSDRGGVGETQYFGPGTRLLVL.

On this clonotype itself: A much bigger clone sits one base away, suggesting this may be a read error. The V call is TRBV12-3 or TRBV12-4, the J call TRBJ2-3; perhaps TRBD2 as D (7 bases). This CDR3 comprises 15 residues. Trimming took off 8 bases at V and 4 bases at J, with 19 bases between the two ends. The CDR3 DNA follows: TGTGCCAGCGGTGAACGGGCGGGGGCCGCAGATACGCAGTATTTT. Translating it yields CASGERAGAADTQYF.

This clonotype was counted many times. The genes are TRBV12-5 and TRBJ2-2, with 7 bases identical to TRBD2. The CDR3 consists of 15 residues. Germline V gene data show CDR1 as LGHNT and CDR2 as FRNRAP. The V gene end was trimmed by 5 bases and the J gene end by 0 bases; junction bases not matched to a gene: 3. The DNA for the CDR3 is TGTGCTAGTGGTCCTGGACTAGCGAACACCGGGGAGCTGTTTTTT. This sequence encodes CASGPGLANTGELFF.

The table lists this clonotype with a few counts. The rearrangement joins TRBV9 to TRBJ1-5; TRBD1 aligns across 7 bases. Trimming at V came to 0 bases and at J to 6 bases, leaving 3 bases not matched to a gene. CDR3 length: 14 residues. Per germline, CDR1 SGDLS and CDR2 YYNGEE. The CDR3 DNA sequence: TGTGCCAGCAGCGTAGGGGACAGTAGTCAGCCCCAGCATTTT. Translating gives CASSVGDSSQPQHF.

In this sample, this clonotype turned up many times. The chain joins TRBV28 to TRBJ2-7; no definite D call. CDR1 and CDR2 (germline): MDHEN, SYDVKM. The CDR3 runs to 14 residues. Trimming removed 5 bases at V and 6 bases at J, with 17 bases between. The CDR3 DNA sequence: TGTGCCAGCAGTAAGATCCAATACGGCGGCGAGCAGTACTTC. Its translation: CASSKIQYGGEQYF.

The rearrangement joins TRBV15 to TRBJ2-2; TRBD2 matches at 10 bases. J lost 7 bases, V lost 11 bases, and 7 bases had no gene match. CDR3 length equals 13 residues. Germline V CDR1 and CDR2: LNHNV, YYDKDF (reference sequence). CDR3 bases: TGTGCCTTTCTAGCGGGAGATGTCGGGGAGCTGTTTTTT. This encodes CAFLAGDVGELFF.

V is TRBV20-1 and J is TRBJ1-3; D gene uncertain. This CDR3 has 13 amino acids. V shed 3 bases and J shed 0 bases, with 6 bases lying between them. Germline assignment: CDR1 DFQATT and CDR2 SNEGSKA (reference sequence). CDR3 nucleotides: TGCAGTGCTAGGGAAATCTCTGGAAACACCATATATTTT. This translates into CSAREISGNTIYF.

This clonotype was observed a handful of times. The chain uses TRBV29-1 and TRBJ2-3, with 9 bases aligning to TRBD1. J was trimmed by 5 bases and V by 3 bases; bases with no gene match: 12. CDR3 length equals 16 residues. The germline V gene encodes CDR1 SQVTM and CDR2 ANQGSEA. The CDR3 region is CSVEGVEGQGRDTQYF. The CDR3, as DNA: TGCAGCGTTGAGGGGGTTGAGGGACAGGGCAGAGATACGCAGTATTTT.